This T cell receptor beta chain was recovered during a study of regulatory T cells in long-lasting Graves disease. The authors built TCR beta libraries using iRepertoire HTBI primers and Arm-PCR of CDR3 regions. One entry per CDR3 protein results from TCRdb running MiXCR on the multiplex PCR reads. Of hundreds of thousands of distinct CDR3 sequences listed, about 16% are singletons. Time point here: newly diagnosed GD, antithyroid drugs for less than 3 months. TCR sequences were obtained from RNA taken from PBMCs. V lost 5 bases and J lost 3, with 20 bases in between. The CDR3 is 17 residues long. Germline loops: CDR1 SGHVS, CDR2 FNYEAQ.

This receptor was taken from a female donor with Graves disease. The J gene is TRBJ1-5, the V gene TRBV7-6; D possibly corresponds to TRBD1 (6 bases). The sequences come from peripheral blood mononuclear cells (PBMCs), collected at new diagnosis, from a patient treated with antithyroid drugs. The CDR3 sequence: CASSPGAPRSNNQPQHF. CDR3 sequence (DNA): TGTGCCAGCAGCCCGGGGGCACCAAGGTCCAACAATCAGCCCCAGCATTTT.